The 9 T cell receptor beta chains reported below all come from one sample, sequenced in a study of Graves' ophthalmopathy and Graves' hyperthyroidism. RNA transcripts provided the template for amplifying TCR beta CDR3 regions. Amplification began with first-round RT-PCR using HTBI primers, then second-round multiplex PCR was performed. MiXCR, run by TCRdb on the multiplex PCR reads, gives a single entry per CDR3 protein. The table shows 340,000 or so distinct CDR3 sequences, with roughly 15% occurring only once. Specimen: peripheral blood. Source of these receptors: an adult man with Graves' ophthalmopathy.

This clonotype was seen many times. J is TRBJ2-7 and V is TRBV3-1; the D is unclear. This CDR3 spans 14 amino acids. Looked up from germline, CDR1 is LGHDT and CDR2 is YNNKEL (reference sequence). The V and J ends lost 3 bases and 0 bases respectively, with 9 bases between them. The CDR3 sequence is CASSQTLRSYEQYF. Here the CDR3 DNA reads TGTGCCAGCAGCCAGACCTTACGCTCCTACGAGCAGTACTTC.

This clonotype was counted only a few times. A read error may produce the germline difference seen at one junction end. This chain joins TRBV28 and TRBJ1-1; D perhaps matches TRBD1 (6 bases). The V gene's germline CDR1 is MDHEN and CDR2 SYDVKM. This CDR3 is 14 amino acids long. CDR3 region: CAISYGTLNTEAFF. The CDR3 bases are TGTGCCATCAGTTATGGGACATTGAACACTGAAGCTTTCTTT.

This clonotype was counted at least ten times. The J gene is TRBJ1-2, the V gene TRBV12-3 or TRBV12-4, with a tentative D call TRBD1 (5 bases). Trimming stripped 3 bases from V and 4 bases from J, with 12 bases between. The CDR3 runs 14 residues. The CDR3 DNA follows: TGTGCCAGCAGTTTTACAGGATATGTCTATGGCTACACCTTC. This codes for CASSFTGYVYGYTF.

This clonotype was counted only a few times. This sequence joins TRBV11-3 and TRBJ2-5, with TRBD1 identical over 7 bases. Germline values: CDR1 SGHNT, CDR2 YENEEA. This CDR3 contains 15 residues. The V and J ends lost 0 bases and 3 bases, in that order; junction bases with no gene match: 4. The CDR3 is CASSLDGTDKETQYF. CDR3 DNA: TGTGCCAGCAGCTTAGATGGGACAGATAAAGAGACCCAGTACTTC.

The CDR3 spells CSAGITGGAPYEQYF. CDR3 DNA: TGCAGTGCTGGAATCACAGGGGGGGCTCCCTACGAGCAGTACTTC. The chain carries TRBV20-1 and TRBJ2-7; a possible D gene is TRBD1 (8 bases). Trimming took 5 bases from V and 2 from J, leaving 19 bases between them. The CDR3 sequence is 15 residues long. Per the germline V gene, CDR1 is DFQATT and CDR2 is SNEGSKA (reference sequence).

This clonotype was observed at least ten times. The J gene is TRBJ1-2, the V gene TRBV27; tentatively, D is TRBD1 (5 bases). V was trimmed by 6 bases and J by 8 bases, leaving 13 bases between them. The germline gives CDR1 MNHEY, CDR2 SMNVEV (reference sequence). The CDR3 is 12 residues long. CDR3 sequence: CASRGTGLGYTF. The CDR3 DNA reads TGTGCCAGCAGGGGCACGGGGCTCGGCTACACCTTC.

The V call is TRBV6-1, the J call TRBJ2-4, with D unclear. Germline V gene lookup returns CDR1 MNHNS and CDR2 SASEGT. V shed 6 bases and J shed 5 bases, with 5 bases lying between them. The CDR3 is 11 residues long. CDR3 region: CASRKQNIQYF. The CDR3 coding sequence is TGTGCCAGCAGAAAGCAAAACATTCAGTACTTC.

This clonotype has ten or more counts. The V call is TRBV5-1, the J call TRBJ2-4; D is perhaps TRBD2 (6 bases). CDR1 and CDR2 from the germline V gene are SGHRS and YFSETQ. Trimming shortened V by 0 bases and J by 8 bases, and 12 bases separated the two germline ends. The CDR3 is made up of 14 amino acids. CDR3 bases: TGCGCCAGCAGCTTGGTTGGAGGGACGGACATTCAGTACTTC. Protein: CASSLVGGTDIQYF.

This clonotype was recorded at least ten times. J is TRBJ1-2 and V is TRBV20-1; D is possibly TRBD1 (5 bases). The germline gives CDR1 DFQATT, CDR2 SNEGSKA (reference sequence). Trimming took 6 bases from V and 10 from J, leaving 21 bases between them. This CDR3 has 13 amino acids. The CDR3 reads CSAQPQGEGYYTF. The CDR3 DNA sequence: TGCAGTGCCCAACCGCAGGGTGAGGGGTACTACACCTTC.